The 12 T cell receptor beta chains below all came from one sample that was sequenced in a study of CD8+ T cells in alopecia areata. RNA extraction and reverse transcription yielded cDNA as sequencing template. Measured with immunoSEQ multiplex PCR; TCRdb has only the in-frame clones, and not every one. The table shows around 180,000 clones, with more than 50% occurring only once. The treatment was: oral pan-JAK inhibitor, 5-10 mg twice daily. The sample in question was CD4+ T cells sorted from blood, obtained at week 24, from a patient treated with tofacitinib. The receptors shown here come from a human donor with alopecia areata.

The rearrangement joins TRBV29-1 to TRBJ2-4; either TRBD1 or TRBD2 may supply D (7 bases each). The CDR3 length is 13 residues. The V end lost 3 bases, the J end lost 7 bases, and 13 bases lay between the germline ends. Germline lookup yields CDR1 SQVTM and CDR2 ANQGSEA. Here the CDR3 DNA reads TGCAGCGTTGATAACCAGGGGGGGAACATTCAGTACTTC. Amino acid sequence: CSVDNQGGNIQYF.

This rearrangement joins TRBV2 to TRBJ1-5; 7 nucleotides match TRBD1. V trimming: 7 bases; J trimming: 9 bases; junction bases outside the gene matches: 18. The CDR3 has 16 amino acids. Germline-derived CDR1 and CDR2 are SNHLY and FYNNEI. This CDR3 reads CASNTHPTGVEGPQHF. CDR3 DNA sequence: TGTGCCAGCAATACTCACCCTACAGGGGTGGAGGGGCCCCAGCATTTT.

The rearrangement links TRBV30 to TRBJ1-1; D gene uncertain. Germline values: CDR1 GTSNPN, CDR2 SVGIG (reference sequence). Trimming cost V 0 bases and J 8 bases, with 10 bases left between them. The CDR3 totals 12 residues. The CDR3 is CAWSVLSREAFF. The CDR3 DNA reads TGTGCCTGGAGTGTATTAAGTCGGGAAGCTTTCTTT.

The V and J genes are TRBV2 and TRBJ1-1; D is unresolved. V dropped 0 bases and J dropped 8 bases, with 10 bases sitting between them. Germline assignment: CDR1 SNHLY and CDR2 FYNNEI. This CDR3 has 13 residues. The CDR3 bases are TGTGCCAGCAGTGAAGCGGGTAGGATGGAAGCTTTCTTT. Protein product: CASSEAGRMEAFF.

The sample holds a few counts of this clone. The rearrangement links TRBV29-1 to TRBJ2-5, with 7 bases lining up with TRBD1. V shed 2 bases and J 9 bases; nucleotides not matched to a gene: 9. The CDR3 extends over 13 amino acids. Looked up from germline, CDR1 is SQVTM and CDR2 is ANQGSEA. The CDR3 coding sequence is TGCAGCGTTGAACCGACAGGGAAGACGGCCCAGTACTTC. Its protein is CSVEPTGKTAQYF.

This chain joins TRBV9 and TRBJ1-2, with 8 positions matching TRBD1. Looked up from germline, CDR1 is SGDLS and CDR2 is YYNGEE. The CDR3 sequence is 15 residues long. The V and J ends lost 2 bases and 4 bases, in that order; junction bases with no gene match: 7. In DNA form, the CDR3 reads TGTGCCAGCAGCGTTGACGGGACAGGCCGCTATGGCTACACCTTC. Its translation is CASSVDGTGRYGYTF.

This clone has just one count. The V gene is TRBV7-2, the J gene TRBJ2-7; D remains unclear. V dropped 4 bases and J dropped 6 bases, with 10 bases sitting between them. The CDR3 consists of 12 residues. CDR1 and CDR2 from the germline V gene are SGHTA and FQGNSA. The CDR3 nucleotides are TGTGCCAGCAGCTCCCAAGGGCTCGAGCAGTACTTC. It yields the protein CASSSQGLEQYF. The full variable domain, completed using reference TRBV7-2 and TRBJ2-7, is GAGVSQSPSNKVTEKGKDVELRCDPISGHTALYWYRQSLGQGLEFLIYFQGNSAPDKSGLPSDRFSAERTGGSVSTLTIQRTQQEDSAVYLCASSSQGLEQYFGPGTRLTVT.

This clone was seen only a few times. This chain uses TRBV28 with TRBJ2-7; D possibly corresponds to TRBD1 (6 bases). V was shortened by 2 bases and J by 4 bases, with 12 bases between the two germline ends. This CDR3 has 14 residues. Germline values: CDR1 MDHEN, CDR2 SYDVKM. The CDR3 DNA follows: TGTGCCAGCAGTTTAGGACAGTACGGGTACGAGCAGTACTTC. Translated, it gives CASSLGQYGYEQYF.

This clone has a single count. This chain joins TRBV18 and TRBJ2-3; 7 nucleotides align to TRBD1. The V gene's germline CDR1 is KGHSH and CDR2 LQKENI. Losses at the gene ends were 6 bases for V and 0 bases for J; bases not matched to a gene: 3. This CDR3 is built from 14 residues. CDR3 in amino acids: CASSRTGSTDTQYF. CDR3 DNA sequence: TGTGCCAGCTCCCGGACAGGTAGCACAGATACGCAGTATTTT.

The sample holds a few counts of this clone. The chain uses TRBV7-3 and TRBJ2-6; 7 bases match TRBD1. V lost 5 bases, J lost 4 bases, and 17 bases stayed unmatched. This CDR3 has 19 amino acids. Germline loops: CDR1 SGHTA, CDR2 FQGTGA. This chain's CDR3 is CASSPRHRGPAEGANVLTF. Written as DNA, the CDR3 is TGTGCCAGCAGCCCCCGGCATAGGGGGCCCGCAGAAGGGGCCAACGTCCTGACTTTC.

The V gene is TRBV7-8, the J gene TRBJ2-3, with D possibly TRBD2 on 6 matching bases. Germline CDR1 and CDR2: SGHVS and FQNEAQ. V shed 5 bases and J shed 5 bases, with 14 bases lying between them. This CDR3 is 14 amino acids long. The CDR3 loop is CASSPGTGGDTQYF. In DNA, the CDR3 is TGTGCCAGCAGCCCGGGGACTGGGGGAGATACGCAGTATTTT.

The V and J genes are TRBV29-1 and TRBJ1-1; perhaps TRBD1 as D (5 bases). Trimming took 2 bases from V and 3 from J, leaving 13 bases between them. Germline V gene sequence: CDR1 SQVTM, CDR2 ANQGSEA. The CDR3 length is 14 residues. The CDR3 is CSVETGVRDTEAFF. The CDR3 DNA reads as TGCAGCGTTGAAACGGGGGTTCGGGACACTGAAGCTTTCTTT.